These 5 T cell receptor beta chains share one sample of origin, sequenced in a study of early T cells in non-severe SARS-CoV-2 infection. A single record per CDR3 protein comes from TCRdb applying MiXCR to the 5' RACE reads. The sample consists of 55,000 to 80,000 distinct CDR3 sequences, about 10% of them appearing once. Sequencing was performed on whole blood, taken at baseline. These receptors originate from an adult who was a healthcare worker with PCR-confirmed SARS-CoV-2 infection or an uninfected control (not recorded which).

This clonotype came up many times. The chain employs TRBV5-6 and TRBJ2-1; 9 bases align to TRBD2. J lost 0 bases, V lost 3 bases, and 4 bases had no gene match. The germline gives CDR1 SGHDT, CDR2 YYEEEE. The CDR3 runs 16 residues. CDR3 protein: CASSSLAGPSYNEQFF. In DNA, the CDR3 is TGTGCCAGCAGCTCCCTAGCGGGACCCTCCTACAATGAGCAGTTCTTC.

This rearrangement joins TRBV11-2 to TRBJ2-6; no firm D call. CDR3 size: 16 residues. The ends were cut back, 5 bases at V and 0 bases at J, with 11 bases in the middle. Looked up from germline, CDR1 is SGHAT and CDR2 is FQNNGV. The CDR3 spells CASSPYSPSGANVLTF. The CDR3 DNA follows: TGTGCCAGCAGCCCGTACAGCCCCTCTGGGGCCAACGTCCTGACTTTC.

This clonotype occurred many times. The chain carries TRBV30 and TRBJ2-3, with TRBD2 identical over 11 bases. Germline V CDR1 and CDR2: GTSNPN, SVGIG (reference sequence). This CDR3 comprises 17 residues. The V segment lost 2 bases and the J segment 1 base; nucleotides outside the gene matches: 8. CDR3 sequence (DNA): TGTGCCTGGAGTAAGGCTAGCGGGAGGTGGGGCACAGATACGCAGTATTTT. It translates to CAWSKASGRWGTDTQYF.

CDR3 in DNA: TGTGCCAGCAGCTTACCGTACCCCCGACTAGCGGGGGGCACAGATACGCAGTATTTT. Its translation: CASSLPYPRLAGGTDTQYF. V usage is TRBV7-2 and J usage is TRBJ2-3; 12 nucleotides agree with TRBD2. The junction had 10 bases not matched to a gene; V was cut back by 2 bases and J by 1 base. Germline V gene sequence: CDR1 SGHTA, CDR2 FQGNSA. CDR3 length equals 19 residues.

The rearrangement uses TRBV20-1 and TRBJ2-2, with D possibly being TRBD1 or TRBD2 (5 bases each). Trimming cost V 3 bases and J 4 bases, with 12 bases left between them. The V gene's germline CDR1 is DFQATT and CDR2 SNEGSKA (reference sequence). The CDR3 has 14 amino acids. The CDR3 protein is CSASEGSGTGELFF. DNA for the CDR3: TGCAGTGCTAGTGAGGGGAGCGGCACCGGGGAGCTGTTTTTT.